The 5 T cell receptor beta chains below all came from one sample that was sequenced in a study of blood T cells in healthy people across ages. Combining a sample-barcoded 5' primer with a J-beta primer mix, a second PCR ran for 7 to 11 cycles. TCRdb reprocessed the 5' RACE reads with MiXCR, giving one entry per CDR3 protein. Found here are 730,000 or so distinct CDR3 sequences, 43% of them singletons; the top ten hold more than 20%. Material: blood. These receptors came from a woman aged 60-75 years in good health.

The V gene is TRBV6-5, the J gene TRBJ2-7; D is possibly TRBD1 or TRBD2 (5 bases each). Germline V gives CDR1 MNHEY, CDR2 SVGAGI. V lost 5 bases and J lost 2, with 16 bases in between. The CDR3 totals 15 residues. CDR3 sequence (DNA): TGTGCCAGCAGTCACGGGACCCCGAGAACCTACGAGCAGTACTTC. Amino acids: CASSHGTPRTYEQYF.

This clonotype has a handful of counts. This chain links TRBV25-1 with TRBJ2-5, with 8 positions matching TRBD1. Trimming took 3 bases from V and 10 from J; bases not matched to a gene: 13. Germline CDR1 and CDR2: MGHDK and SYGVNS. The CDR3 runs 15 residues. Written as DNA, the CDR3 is TGTGCCAGCAGTGATCCGGGACAGGCCTTCATGGGCCAGTACTTC. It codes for CASSDPGQAFMGQYF.

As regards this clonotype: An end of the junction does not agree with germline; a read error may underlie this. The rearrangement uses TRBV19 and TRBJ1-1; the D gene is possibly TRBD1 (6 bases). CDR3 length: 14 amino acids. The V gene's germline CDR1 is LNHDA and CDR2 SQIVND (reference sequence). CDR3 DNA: TGTGCCAGCAGTAGACTAACAGGGAGCCCTGAAGCTTTCTTT. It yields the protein CASSRLTGSPEAFF.

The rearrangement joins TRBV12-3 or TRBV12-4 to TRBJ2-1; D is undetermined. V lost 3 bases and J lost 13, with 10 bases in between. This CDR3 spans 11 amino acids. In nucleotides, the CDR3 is TGTGCCAGCAGTTTTAAAGAGACCCAGTTCTTC. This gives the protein CASSFKETQFF.

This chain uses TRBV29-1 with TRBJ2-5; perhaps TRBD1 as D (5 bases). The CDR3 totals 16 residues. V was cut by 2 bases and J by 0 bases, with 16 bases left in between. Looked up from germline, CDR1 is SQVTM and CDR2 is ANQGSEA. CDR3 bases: TGCAGCGTTGAAATCAGGGTCAGTGGGTACCAAGAGACCCAGTACTTC. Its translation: CSVEIRVSGYQETQYF. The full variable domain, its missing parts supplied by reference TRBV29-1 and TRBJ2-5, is SAVISQKPSRDICQRGTSLTIQCQVDSQVTMMFWYRQQPGQSLTLIATANQGSEATYESGFVIDKFPISRPNLTFSTLTVSNMSPEDSSIYLCSVEIRVSGYQETQYFGPGTRLLVL.